These 28 T cell receptor beta chains were sequenced from one sample in a study of blood T cell repertoires in COVID-19. Only in-frame clones appear in the TCRdb table, and some are missing; sequencing was by immunoSEQ multiplex PCR. The sample has about 250,000 clones; approximately 80% are singletons. The sequencing input was PBMCs or T cells enriched from blood (not recorded which). All receptors derive from a man in his forties who had been exposed to COVID-19.

V gene TRBV13 combines with J gene TRBJ2-1; no reliable D call. The CDR3 runs 10 residues. The germline V gene encodes CDR1 PRHDT and CDR2 FYEKMQ (reference sequence). The V end was cut by 6 bases, the J end by 8 bases, with 5 bases between. CDR3 region: CASRSDEQFF. CDR3 bases: TGTGCCAGCAGGTCCGATGAGCAGTTCTTC. Full variable domain (missing parts from reference TRBV13 and TRBJ2-1): AAGVIQSPRHLIKEKRETATLKCYPIPRHDTVYWYQQGPGQDPQFLISFYEKMQSDKGSIPDRFSAQQFSDYHSELNMSSLELGDSALYFCASRSDEQFFGPGTRLTVL.

V is TRBV28 and J is TRBJ1-5; the D is unclear. The CDR3 runs 16 residues. The V end was cut by 6 bases, the J end by 0 bases, with 15 bases between. Germline CDR1 is MDHEN and CDR2 is SYDVKM. CDR3 bases: TGTGCCAGCAGCCCTGGAGGACTGTATAGCAATCAGCCCCAGCATTTT. Its translation: CASSPGGLYSNQPQHF.

V gene TRBV6-5 combines with J gene TRBJ2-1; D not certain. The CDR3 runs 12 residues. The V end lost 5 bases, the J end lost 5 bases, and 7 bases lay between the germline ends. Per germline, CDR1 MNHEY and CDR2 SVGAGI. The CDR3 coding sequence is TGTGCCAGCAGTCTCAGAAACAATGAGCAGTTCTTC. This codes for CASSLRNNEQFF.

Here the CDR3 reads CASSPVTTETQYF. The CDR3 bases are TGTGCCAGCTCTCCTGTGACTACAGAGACCCAGTACTTC. The V and J genes are TRBV18 and TRBJ2-5, with D tentatively TRBD2 (5 bases). The CDR3 totals 13 residues. The germline gives CDR1 KGHSH, CDR2 LQKENI. The ends were cut back, 6 bases at V and 4 bases at J, with 12 bases in the middle.

This chain connects TRBV7-8 to TRBJ1-5, with a tentative D call TRBD1 (5 bases). CDR3 length: 14 amino acids. The V gene lost 4 bases and the J gene lost 4 bases, with 11 bases spanning the gap. Germline loops: CDR1 SGHVS, CDR2 FQNEAQ. The CDR3 DNA reads TGTGCCAGCAGCTCCCGACAGAGGAATCAGCCCCAGCATTTT. Protein product: CASSSRQRNQPQHF.

The V and J genes are TRBV28 and TRBJ2-1; D might be TRBD1 (6 bases). CDR3 length equals 12 residues. V was trimmed by 5 bases and J by 8 bases, leaving 10 bases between them. The germline gives CDR1 MDHEN, CDR2 SYDVKM. The CDR3 loop is CASSVGQYEQFF. For the CDR3, the DNA is TGTGCCAGCAGTGTCGGACAGTATGAGCAGTTCTTC.

This clone was counted only a few times. The CDR3 DNA is TGTGCCAGCAGTCGCAGTAATCAGCCCCAGCATTTT. It codes for CASSRSNQPQHF. This chain links TRBV6-5 with TRBJ1-5; D is uncertain. This CDR3 has 12 residues. V was clipped by 5 bases and J by 4 bases, with 6 bases between them. CDR1 is MNHEY, CDR2 SVGAGI, per germline.

In this sample, this clone turned up a few times. V usage is TRBV4-1 and J usage is TRBJ2-2; D is possibly TRBD1 (5 bases). Germline CDR1 MGHRA, CDR2 YSYEKL. The CDR3 loop spans 13 amino acids. The V end was cut by 0 bases, the J end by 7 bases, with 6 bases between. CDR3 region: CASSQDRVGELFF. The CDR3, as DNA: TGCGCCAGCAGCCAAGACAGGGTCGGGGAGCTGTTTTTT.

The CDR3 DNA reads TGCGCCAGCAGCTTGACTCCCGAATTAGAAAAACTGTTTTTT. This gives the protein CASSLTPELEKLFF. The gene calls are TRBV5-1 and TRBJ1-4; D uncertain. Germline loops: CDR1 SGHRS, CDR2 YFSETQ. The V end lost 1 base, the J end lost 8 bases, and 12 bases lay between the germline ends. The CDR3 length is 14 residues.

Remarks on this clone: This sample includes further DNA sequences coding for the same CDR3. The J gene is TRBJ2-5, the V gene TRBV9; maybe TRBD1 (5 bases). The V end lost 3 bases, the J end lost 5 bases, and 11 bases lay between the germline ends. This CDR3 region has 13 residues. Germline CDR1 SGDLS, CDR2 YYNGEE. In DNA, the CDR3 is TGTGCCAGCAGCGCCCCCTCAGGGGAGACCCAGTACTTC. This gives the protein CASSAPSGETQYF.

The chain is built from TRBV7-9 and TRBJ1-5, with TRBD1 as a possible D gene (5 bases). The length of the CDR3 is 14 residues. Germline V gives CDR1 SEHNR, CDR2 FQNEAQ (reference sequence). V lost 3 bases, J lost 6 bases, and 12 bases lay in between. The CDR3 spells CASSLGGMGQPQHF. As DNA, the CDR3 is TGTGCCAGCAGCTTGGGGGGAATGGGTCAGCCCCAGCATTTT.

This clone came up a few times. The V gene is TRBV19, the J gene TRBJ1-6; possible D gene TRBD1, 6 bases. The ends were cut back, 6 bases at V and 9 bases at J, with 9 bases in the middle. Germline lookup yields CDR1 LNHDA and CDR2 SQIVND (reference sequence). There are 12 residues in the CDR3. DNA of the CDR3: TGTGCCAGTAGGACAGGACCTTCACCCCTCCACTTT. Protein: CASRTGPSPLHF.

J is TRBJ2-1 and V is TRBV9; D is possibly TRBD1 (6 bases). The germline V gene encodes CDR1 SGDLS and CDR2 YYNGEE. This CDR3 region has 19 residues. The V and J ends lost 4 bases and 0 bases respectively, with 23 bases between them. CDR3 DNA sequence: TGTGCCAGCAGCTCCCAGGGACAAAGGTGGGTTCGCTCCTACAATGAGCAGTTCTTC. This sequence encodes CASSSQGQRWVRSYNEQFF.

The chain has TRBV10-3 and TRBJ2-7; D unresolved. Trimming removed 7 bases at V and 2 bases at J, with 18 bases between. The CDR3 is 15 amino acids. CDR1 ENHRY and CDR2 SYGVKD come from the germline V gene. In DNA form, the CDR3 reads TGTGCCATCACCCCATCCGTGAGCGCGGCCTACGAGCAGTACTTC. Translating gives CAITPSVSAAYEQYF.

This sequence joins TRBV29-1 and TRBJ2-3, with 11 bases lining up with TRBD1. The CDR3 runs to 13 residues. The V and J ends lost 6 bases and 5 bases, in that order; junction bases with no gene match: 4. Germline CDR1 is SQVTM and CDR2 is ANQGSEA. DNA of the CDR3: TGCAGCGTGGACAGGGGGCGGGTAGATACGCAGTATTTT. Its translation is CSVDRGRVDTQYF.

Ten or more counts support this clone. The chain links TRBV27 to TRBJ2-7; D might be TRBD2 (5 bases). The CDR3 length is 15 residues. CDR1 and CDR2 from the germline V gene are MNHEY and SMNVEV (reference sequence). The V gene lost 3 bases and the J gene lost 2 bases, with 14 bases spanning the gap. The CDR3 DNA reads as TGTGCCAGCAGTTTTCGAGCGGCCTCGGCCTACGAGCAGTACTTC. Protein: CASSFRAASAYEQYF.

The chain combines TRBV27 with TRBJ2-3; tentatively, D is TRBD2 (5 bases). This CDR3 contains 16 residues. CDR1 is MNHEY, CDR2 SMNVEV, per germline (reference sequence). V lost 3 bases and J 3 bases, leaving 16 bases between the germline ends. CDR3 sequence (DNA): TGTGCCAGCAGTTTCTACACAGTCGGCGGGACAGATACGCAGTATTTT. Translation: CASSFYTVGGTDTQYF.

This clone was detected once. This rearrangement joins TRBV7-9 to TRBJ1-1, with 7 bases that match TRBD1. This CDR3 comprises 14 residues. CDR1 SEHNR and CDR2 FQNEAQ come from the germline V gene (reference sequence). Trimming at V came to 0 bases and at J to 6 bases, leaving 4 bases not matched to a gene. CDR3 in DNA: TGTGCCAGCAGCTTAGCCTTCGGACAGGCTGAAGCTTTCTTT. It yields the protein CASSLAFGQAEAFF.

This sequence joins TRBV7-2 and TRBJ2-3, with D hard to call. Germline CDR1 SGHTA, CDR2 FQGNSA. With 5 bases removed from V and 6 bases from J, the gap between germline ends came to 12 bases. CDR3 length: 13 residues. In nucleotides, the CDR3 is TGTGCCAGCAGCCCCGAGCCCATGGATACGCAGTATTTT. Translation: CASSPEPMDTQYF.

This chain joins TRBV29-1 and TRBJ1-4; D not resolved. The V gene lost 4 bases and the J gene lost 7 bases, with 10 bases spanning the gap. The CDR3 loop spans 12 amino acids. From germline, CDR1 is SQVTM and CDR2 ANQGSEA. CDR3 region: CSVGALAEKLFF. CDR3 bases: TGCAGCGTTGGGGCCTTGGCTGAAAAACTGTTTTTT. The full variable domain, rest sourced from reference TRBV29-1 and TRBJ1-4, is SAVISQKPSRDICQRGTSLTIQCQVDSQVTMMFWYRQQPGQSLTLIATANQGSEATYESGFVIDKFPISRPNLTFSTLTVSNMSPEDSSIYLCSVGALAEKLFFGSGTQLSVL.

The rearrangement links TRBV2 to TRBJ1-4; D not resolved. Between the trimmed V and J ends, which lost 10 bases and 0 bases, there was a span of 9 bases. The CDR3 totals 13 residues. The germline CDR1 and CDR2 sequences are SNHLY and FYNNEI. The CDR3 coding sequence is TGTGCCACAGAACAGCCAACTAATGAAAAACTGTTTTTT. This codes for CATEQPTNEKLFF.

The genes are TRBV5-8 and TRBJ2-7; D is unclear. Germline loops: CDR1 SGHTS, CDR2 YDEGEE. V was clipped by 0 bases and J by 3 bases, with 7 bases between them. This CDR3 is 13 amino acids long. CDR3 DNA sequence: TGTGCCAGCAGCTTGGATTCGGGCTACGAGCAGTACTTC. Encoded protein: CASSLDSGYEQYF. Combining the CDR3 with reference TRBV5-8 and TRBJ2-7 gives the whole variable domain EAGVTQSPTHLIKTRGQQATLRCSPISGHTSVYWYQQALGLGLQFLLWYDEGEERNRGNFPPRFSGRQFPNYSSELNVNALELEDSALYLCASSLDSGYEQYFGPGTRLTVT.

The V gene is TRBV15, the J gene TRBJ1-6; maybe TRBD1 (5 bases). Germline CDR1 reads LNHNV; CDR2 reads YYDKDF (reference sequence). The CDR3 sequence is 13 residues long. Trimming shortened V by 6 bases and J by 8 bases, and 11 bases separated the two germline ends. The CDR3 coding sequence is TGTGCCACCAGTGCAGGGTTGGATTCACCCCTCCACTTT. Encoded protein: CATSAGLDSPLHF.

This clone showed up just a few times. V gene TRBV28 combines with J gene TRBJ2-7, with unresolved D. Germline V gene sequence: CDR1 MDHEN, CDR2 SYDVKM. CDR3 length equals 14 residues. V lost 6 bases and J lost 2, with 14 bases in between. The CDR3 sequence is CASSPTGLTYEQYF. The CDR3 coding sequence is TGTGCCAGCAGCCCCACTGGGCTGACCTACGAGCAGTACTTC.

CDR3 residues: CAAKGGAGYEQYF. The CDR3 DNA reads as TGTGCCGCGAAAGGGGGGGCGGGTTACGAGCAGTACTTC. The V call is TRBV28, the J call TRBJ2-7; D is possibly TRBD2 (7 bases). The CDR3 runs 13 residues. The germline V and J ends were trimmed by 11 bases and 4 bases, with 18 bases remaining between them. Germline V gene data show CDR1 as MDHEN and CDR2 as SYDVKM.

A remark on this clone: Other DNA sequences in this specimen translate into the identical CDR3. The chain couples TRBV7-3 to TRBJ2-7, with unresolved D. Between the trimmed V and J ends, which lost 5 bases and 3 bases, there was a span of 5 bases. The CDR3 length is 11 residues. CDR1 and CDR2 from the germline V gene are SGHTA and FQGTGA. The CDR3 reads CASSPLYEQYF. The CDR3 DNA is TGTGCCAGCAGCCCACTCTACGAGCAGTACTTC. Looking up the rest from reference TRBV7-3 and TRBJ2-7 gives the full variable domain: GAGVSQTPSNKVTEKGKYVELRCDPISGHTALYWYRQSLGQGPEFLIYFQGTGAADDSGLPNDRFFAVRPEGSVSTLKIQRTERGDSAVYLCASSPLYEQYFGPGTRLTVT.

A single count supports this clone. The chain employs TRBV12-3 or TRBV12-4 and TRBJ1-3; D is unresolved. The CDR3 extends over 13 amino acids. V shed 6 bases and J shed 4 bases, with 10 bases lying between them. CDR3 nucleotide sequence: TGTGCCAGCAGCCTTATTATCGGAAACACCATATATTTT. It codes for CASSLIIGNTIYF.

V and J are TRBV18 and TRBJ2-3, with TRBD2 matching 7 bases. J was trimmed by 2 bases and V by 3 bases; bases with no gene match: 11. CDR1 and CDR2 (germline): KGHSH, LQKENI. This CDR3 has 17 amino acids. The CDR3 DNA reads TGTGCCAGCTCACCCATGACCTCTAGCGGAGCCACAGATACGCAGTATTTT. As protein: CASSPMTSSGATDTQYF.